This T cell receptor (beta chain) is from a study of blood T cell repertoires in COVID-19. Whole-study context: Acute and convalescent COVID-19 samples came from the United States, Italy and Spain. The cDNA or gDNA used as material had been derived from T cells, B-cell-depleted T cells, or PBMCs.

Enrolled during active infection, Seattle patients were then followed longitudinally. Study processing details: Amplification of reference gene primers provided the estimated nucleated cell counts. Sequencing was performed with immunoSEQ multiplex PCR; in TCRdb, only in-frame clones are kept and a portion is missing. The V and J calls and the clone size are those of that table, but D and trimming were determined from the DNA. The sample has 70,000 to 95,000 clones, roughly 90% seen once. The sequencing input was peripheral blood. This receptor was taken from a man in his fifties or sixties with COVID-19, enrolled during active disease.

This chain's CDR3 is CASSLGTTSYEQYF. The CDR3 DNA reads as TGTGCCAGCAGCTTAGGTACTACCTCCTACGAGCAGTACTTC. V and J are TRBV11-2 and TRBJ2-7; D gene ambiguous. CDR1 SGHAT and CDR2 FQNNGV come from the germline V gene. The germline V and J ends were trimmed by 1 base and 0 bases, with 7 bases remaining between them. The CDR3 totals 14 residues.